The 20 T cell receptor beta chains below all came from one sample that was sequenced in a study of OX40 agonist ivuxolimab in advanced cancers. The assay was immunoSEQ multiplex PCR, and TCRdb's table has in-frame clones only and misses some. The sample yields tens of thousands of clones, 70% to 90% seen once. The sample consisted of CD4+ or CD8+ T cells sorted from blood, taken in a trial of the OX40 agonist ivuxolimab. The receptors shown here come from an adult with an advanced solid tumor such as melanoma, head and neck, liver or kidney cancer.

The chain employs TRBV4-3 and TRBJ2-3, with 11 bases lining up with TRBD2. The CDR3 covers 17 residues. The V segment lost 0 bases and the J segment 7 bases; nucleotides outside the gene matches: 9. Germline CDR1 is LGHNA and CDR2 is YSLEER. The CDR3 loop is CASSQDQVTSGTYTQYF. Here the CDR3 DNA reads TGCGCCAGCAGCCAAGATCAGGTGACTAGCGGGACTTATACGCAGTATTTT.

This sequence joins TRBV11-2 and TRBJ1-1, with unresolved D. The CDR3 has 12 residues. Germline-derived CDR1 and CDR2 are SGHAT and FQNNGV. Trimming left V 5 bases short and J 8 bases short, with 12 bases between. Written as DNA, the CDR3 is TGTGCCAGCAGCCCCGGGGTGACCGAAGCTTTCTTT. It encodes CASSPGVTEAFF.

The chain combines TRBV2 with TRBJ1-1; a possible D gene is TRBD1 (6 bases). The V end lost 8 bases, the J end lost 0 bases, and 10 bases lay between the germline ends. This CDR3 spans 13 amino acids. Per the germline V gene, CDR1 is SNHLY and CDR2 is FYNNEI. The CDR3 region has the DNA TGTGCCAGCTTCCAGGGGATGAACACTGAAGCTTTCTTT. It encodes CASFQGMNTEAFF.

The genes are TRBV29-1 and TRBJ2-7; D not certain. Germline assignment: CDR1 SQVTM and CDR2 ANQGSEA. This CDR3 is 13 amino acids long. Trimming removed 7 bases from V and 3 bases from J, with 16 bases in between. The CDR3 protein is CSEKPGLDYEQYV. CDR3 bases: TGCAGCGAGAAACCGGGCCTAGACTACGAGCAGTACGTC.

This clone was recorded at least ten times. V gene TRBV6-6 combines with J gene TRBJ1-1, with D unclear. Germline CDR1 MNHNY, CDR2 SVGAGI (reference sequence). This CDR3 is built from 11 residues. Trimming cost V 11 bases and J 4 bases, with 11 bases left between them. CDR3 sequence: CAVYLGTEAFF. CDR3 nucleotide sequence: TGTGCCGTCTATTTGGGCACTGAAGCTTTCTTT.

The chain recombines TRBV4-1 with TRBJ2-2; D remains ambiguous. Looked up from germline, CDR1 is MGHRA and CDR2 is YSYEKL. V was trimmed by 2 bases and J by 11 bases, leaving 12 bases between them. This CDR3 comprises 13 residues. The chain's CDR3 is CASSQLKGPELFF. The CDR3 region has the DNA TGCGCCAGCAGCCAACTGAAGGGCCCCGAGCTGTTTTTT.

The V and J genes are TRBV7-9 and TRBJ2-7, with D unclear. V shed 8 bases and J shed 0 bases, with 8 bases lying between them. The CDR3 is made up of 12 amino acids. CDR1 is SEHNR, CDR2 FQNEAQ, per germline (reference sequence). Here the CDR3 DNA reads TGTGCCAGCGGTGAAGCCTCCTACGAGCAGTACTTC. Protein sequence: CASGEASYEQYF.

The CDR3 DNA sequence: TGTGCCTGGAGTACGGGGGGAGGAAACACCATATATTTT. It translates to CAWSTGGGNTIYF. This chain links TRBV30 with TRBJ1-3; D perhaps matches TRBD1 (5 bases). V was pared by 2 bases and J by 4 bases, with 9 bases between. The V gene's germline CDR1 is GTSNPN and CDR2 SVGIG (reference sequence). This CDR3 has 13 amino acids.

This clone came up once. V and J are TRBV4-2 and TRBJ1-2, with D possibly TRBD1 on 5 matching bases. CDR3 length: 17 residues. Germline loops: CDR1 LGHNA, CDR2 YNFKEQ. Trimming cost V 0 bases and J 8 bases, with 22 bases left between them. The CDR3 sequence: CASSQDTGVGGIVGYTF. CDR3 sequence (DNA): TGTGCCAGCAGCCAAGACACAGGTGTGGGGGGTATAGTGGGCTACACCTTC.

In this sample, this clone turned up a few times. The rearrangement uses TRBV19 and TRBJ2-1; D not resolved. The CDR3 totals 13 residues. Germline V gives CDR1 LNHDA, CDR2 SQIVND (reference sequence). Trimming pared 5 bases from V and 3 bases from J, leaving 8 bases between. The CDR3, as DNA: TGTGCCAGTAGTCCTGAAAACTACAATGAGCAGTTCTTC. Its translation is CASSPENYNEQFF.

This sequence joins TRBV5-4 and TRBJ2-7; 7 bases line up with TRBD2. Per germline, CDR1 SGHNT and CDR2 YYREEE (reference sequence). The CDR3 spans 15 residues. The trim removed 1 base at V and 3 bases at J, leaving 7 bases unmatched. As DNA, the CDR3 is TGTGCCAGCAGCTTGTTTGGCGGGGGTGACTACGAGCAGTACGTC. Translated: CASSLFGGGDYEQYV.

The chain is built from TRBV15 and TRBJ1-2; D not resolved. This CDR3 has 17 amino acids. Germline V gene lookup returns CDR1 LNHNV and CDR2 YYDKDF (reference sequence). The V gene lost 0 bases and the J gene lost 6 bases, with 20 bases spanning the gap. In nucleotides, the CDR3 is TGTGCCACCAGCAGAGATCAGGAATTTGTGGCGGAGCATGGCTACACCTTC. It yields the protein CATSRDQEFVAEHGYTF.

About this clone: A read error is possible here, since a much larger clone lies one base away. This sample also contains other DNA sequences that code for the same CDR3. The CDR3 DNA sequence: TGTGCCAGCAGTTCGCGGACTAGCGGCTCCTACAATGAGCAGTTCTTC. This translates into CASSSRTSGSYNEQFF. The rearrangement uses TRBV11-3 and TRBJ2-1, with 10 nucleotides matching TRBD2. V shed 6 bases, J shed 0 bases, and the junction held 5 bases outside the gene matches. The CDR3 spans 16 residues. CDR1 is SGHNT and CDR2 is YENEEA in the germline V gene.

The genes are TRBV4-1 and TRBJ2-1; tentatively, D is TRBD2 (6 bases). This CDR3 contains 15 residues. Trimming removed 1 base at V and 6 bases at J, with 13 bases between. Germline V gives CDR1 MGHRA, CDR2 YSYEKL. The CDR3 spells CASSQGASVGNEQFF. The CDR3 DNA is TGCGCCAGCAGCCAAGGGGCTAGCGTGGGCAATGAGCAGTTCTTC.

This clone occurred once. The rearrangement joins TRBV27 to TRBJ2-5; the match to TRBD2 covers 12 bases. In germline, CDR1 is MNHEY, CDR2 SMNVEV (reference sequence). J lost 2 bases, V lost 0 bases, and 4 bases had no gene match. The CDR3 runs to 17 residues. The CDR3 DNA reads TGTGCCAGCAGTTTATCATCCGGACTAGCGGGACAAGAGACCCAGTACTTC. It codes for CASSLSSGLAGQETQYF.

The J gene is TRBJ1-1, the V gene TRBV28; D ambiguous. Deletions cut 5 bases from V and 0 bases from J, with 10 bases between. Germline V lookup: CDR1 MDHEN, CDR2 SYDVKM. This CDR3 is built from 14 residues. The CDR3 sequence: CASSPQEMNTEAFF. The CDR3 region has the DNA TGTGCCAGCAGTCCTCAGGAAATGAACACTGAAGCTTTCTTT.

The chain joins TRBV4-3 to TRBJ2-2, with 7 bases lining up with TRBD1. Looked up from germline, CDR1 is LGHNA and CDR2 is YSLEER. The CDR3 has 15 amino acids. Unmatched junction bases numbered 5, after V lost 1 base and J lost 6 bases. This CDR3 reads CASSQGQGWPGELFF. Here the CDR3 DNA reads TGCGCCAGCAGCCAAGGACAGGGCTGGCCCGGGGAGCTGTTTTTT.

This CDR3 reads CASSFFITGGGTEAFF. CDR3 DNA sequence: TGTGCCAGCAGTTTTTTTATCACAGGGGGAGGCACTGAAGCTTTCTTT. The rearrangement uses TRBV27 and TRBJ1-1; 8 nucleotides align to TRBD1. The CDR3 runs to 16 residues. CDR1 and CDR2 from the germline V gene are MNHEY and SMNVEV (reference sequence). V dropped 3 bases and J dropped 4; count of bases not matched to a gene: 10.

The rearrangement links TRBV15 to TRBJ2-7; D unresolved. Germline V gene data show CDR1 as LNHNV and CDR2 as YYDKDF (reference sequence). V lost 3 bases and J 3 bases, leaving 9 bases between the germline ends. This CDR3 spans 13 amino acids. CDR3 nucleotides: TGTGCCACCAGCAGGGGCGGTAACTACGAGCAGTACTTC. It specifies CATSRGGNYEQYF.

The genes are TRBV5-6 and TRBJ2-3; D is unresolved. Germline values: CDR1 SGHDT, CDR2 YYEEEE. Trimming removed 2 bases at V and 2 bases at J, with 9 bases between. The CDR3 is 14 residues long. CDR3: CASSLRRTTDTQYF. The CDR3 DNA reads as TGTGCCAGCAGCTTACGTCGTACCACAGATACGCAGTATTTT.